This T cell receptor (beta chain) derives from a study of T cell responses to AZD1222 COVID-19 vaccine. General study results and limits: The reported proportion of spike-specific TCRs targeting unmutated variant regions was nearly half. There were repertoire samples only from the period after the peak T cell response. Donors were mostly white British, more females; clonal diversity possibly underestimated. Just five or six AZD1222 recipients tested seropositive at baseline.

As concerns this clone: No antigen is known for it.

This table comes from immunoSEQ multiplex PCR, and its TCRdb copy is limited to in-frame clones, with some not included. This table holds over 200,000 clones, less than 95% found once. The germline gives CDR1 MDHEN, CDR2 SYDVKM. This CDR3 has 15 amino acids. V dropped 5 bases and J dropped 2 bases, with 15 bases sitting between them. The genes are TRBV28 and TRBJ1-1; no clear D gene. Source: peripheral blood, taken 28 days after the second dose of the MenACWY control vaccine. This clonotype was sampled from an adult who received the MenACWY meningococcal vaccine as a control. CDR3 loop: CASSLVQVINTEAFF. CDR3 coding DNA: TGTGCCAGCAGTCTTGTTCAGGTGATCAACACTGAAGCTTTCTTT.